These 15 T cell receptor beta chains were all obtained from the same sample, sequenced in a study of T cell responses to AZD1222 COVID-19 vaccine (dated by TCRdb to about 2021). The label giving this sample's time point can be read as: about 28 days (+/-7) after the second vaccine dose. Libraries were prepared through the immunoSEQ multiplex PCR assay. Sourced from immuneACCESS, this table was stored by TCRdb with only in-frame sequences that have V and J called. A share of the clones is absent; for the studies checked, an unresolved V gene accounts for under half, and the remainder has no known explanation. A total of about 84,000 clones appear in this sample, 80% to 90% of them only once. The ten largest account for around 10% of the sample. Sequenced material: peripheral blood, taken 28 days after the second AZD1222 dose. The receptors were sampled from an adult who received the AZD1222 COVID-19 vaccine.

V is TRBV10-3 and J is TRBJ2-7; no clear D gene. This CDR3 has 13 residues. Trimming took 9 bases from V and 0 from J, leaving 12 bases between them. Germline V CDR1 and CDR2: ENHRY, SYGVKD. The CDR3 nucleotides are TGTGCCATTCTGGACGAGAACTCCTACGAGCAGTACTTC. Residues: CAILDENSYEQYF.

Here the CDR3 DNA reads TGTGCCAGCAGTCTCCCACCTGAGGGGGATGGCTACACCTTC. Amino acid sequence: CASSLPPEGDGYTF. The V call is TRBV6-5, the J call TRBJ1-2, with D perhaps matching TRBD1 (6 bases). Trimming shortened V by 5 bases and J by 6 bases, and 16 bases separated the two germline ends. The CDR3 consists of 14 residues. The germline V gene encodes CDR1 MNHEY and CDR2 SVGAGI.

The sample holds a few counts of this clone. V and J are TRBV12-5 and TRBJ2-1, with TRBD1 matching over 9 bases. There are 14 residues in the CDR3. J gave up 3 bases and V 7 bases, and 4 bases lay outside the gene matches. The V gene's germline CDR1 is LGHNT and CDR2 FRNRAP. CDR3 nucleotides: TGTGCTAGTGTTCCGGGACAGGGCTACAATGAGCAGTTCTTC. Encoded protein: CASVPGQGYNEQFF.

The chain couples TRBV24-1 to TRBJ2-1; 7 bases match TRBD2. The CDR3 extends over 15 amino acids. Per the germline V gene, CDR1 is KGHDR and CDR2 is SFDVKD. V shed 7 bases, J shed 5 bases, and the junction held 10 bases outside the gene matches. As DNA, the CDR3 is TGTGCCACCAGCGATGCGGGAGTTTTGCACAATGAGCAGTTCTTC. It specifies CATSDAGVLHNEQFF.

This clone was counted a single time. The chain joins TRBV7-2 to TRBJ2-7, with D perhaps given as TRBD1 or TRBD2 (7 bases each). Trimming pared 1 base from V and 10 bases from J, leaving 14 bases between. Per the germline V gene, CDR1 is SGHTA and CDR2 is FQGNSA. The CDR3 loop spans 13 amino acids. The DNA for the CDR3 is TGTGCCAGCAGCTTAGAGGGGGCGGGAGCTCAGTACTTC. Amino acids: CASSLEGAGAQYF.

This chain uses TRBV6-2 or TRBV6-3 with TRBJ2-5, with 8 nucleotides matching TRBD2. The junction had 12 bases not matched to a gene; V was cut back by 2 bases and J by 7 bases. CDR1 is MNHEY, CDR2 SVGEGT, per germline. The CDR3 extends over 16 amino acids. The CDR3: CASSYPTSGTGGTQYF. The CDR3 DNA is TGTGCCAGCAGTTACCCAACTAGCGGAACCGGGGGGACCCAGTACTTC.

This chain joins TRBV28 and TRBJ2-2; TRBD2 is a possible D gene (6 bases). V was cut by 2 bases and J by 5 bases, with 15 bases left in between. Germline V gene sequence: CDR1 MDHEN, CDR2 SYDVKM. The CDR3 extends over 16 amino acids. Written as DNA, the CDR3 is TGTGCCAGCAGTTTAGGCTGGGGAGGCTCGACCGGGGAGCTGTTTTTT. It specifies CASSLGWGGSTGELFF.

V gene TRBV18 combines with J gene TRBJ1-2, with 12 bases that match TRBD1. CDR1 and CDR2 from the germline V gene are KGHSH and LQKENI. The CDR3 runs to 16 residues. Trimming at V came to 4 bases and at J to 2 bases, leaving 5 bases not matched to a gene. Here the CDR3 reads CASSQPGTGGNYGYTF. In DNA form, the CDR3 reads TGTGCCAGCTCACAACCAGGGACAGGGGGCAACTATGGCTACACCTTC.

The chain is built from TRBV19 and TRBJ1-1; 9 positions match TRBD1. There are 14 residues in the CDR3. The V and J ends lost 6 bases and 4 bases, in that order; junction bases with no gene match: 6. Germline V gene sequence: CDR1 LNHDA, CDR2 SQIVND (reference sequence). The CDR3: CASRTGTGITEAFF. CDR3 sequence (DNA): TGTGCCAGTAGAACCGGGACAGGGATCACTGAAGCTTTCTTT.

The V and J genes are TRBV24-1 and TRBJ2-1, with 8 bases fitting TRBD1. The germline V gene has CDR1 KGHDR and CDR2 SFDVKD. The junction had 7 bases not matched to a gene; V was cut back by 6 bases and J by 7 bases. The CDR3 is 14 amino acids. The CDR3 DNA is TGTGCCACCAGTCGACAGGGGCGTCGGAATGAGCAGTTCTTC. Its protein is CATSRQGRRNEQFF.

The rearrangement joins TRBV12-3 or TRBV12-4 to TRBJ2-2, with D possibly being TRBD2 (5 bases). There are 13 residues in the CDR3. V lost 5 bases, J lost 6 bases, and 10 bases lay in between. The CDR3 protein is CASSASGAGELFF. CDR3 bases: TGTGCCAGCAGTGCGTCCGGGGCCGGGGAGCTGTTTTTT.

The chain employs TRBV20-1 and TRBJ2-7; 7 positions agree with TRBD2. The CDR3 sequence is 11 residues long. Looked up from germline, CDR1 is DFQATT and CDR2 is SNEGSKA (reference sequence). The V segment lost 5 bases and the J segment 6 bases; nucleotides outside the gene matches: 4. The CDR3 region has the DNA TGCAGTGCTCCCTGGGGGGGCGAGCAGTACGTC. It yields the protein CSAPWGGEQYV.

By sample fraction, this clone is medium-sized. This rearrangement joins TRBV12-3 or TRBV12-4 to TRBJ1-2; tentatively, D is TRBD1 (5 bases). The CDR3 has 11 residues. Trimming pared 6 bases from V and 8 bases from J, leaving 10 bases between. In nucleotides, the CDR3 is TGTGCCAGCAGCCGTGGGACGGGCTACACCTTC. Translation: CASSRGTGYTF.

The chain recombines TRBV19 with TRBJ2-2, with D perhaps TRBD1 (5 bases). V dropped 1 base and J dropped 9 bases, with 12 bases sitting between them. This CDR3 contains 14 residues. The V gene's germline CDR1 is LNHDA and CDR2 SQIVND (reference sequence). The CDR3 region is CASSIGPGKRELFF. The DNA for the CDR3 is TGTGCCAGTAGTATAGGGCCAGGGAAGCGGGAGCTGTTTTTT.

V usage is TRBV28 and J usage is TRBJ2-3; either TRBD1 or TRBD2 may fit D (5 bases each). Germline V gives CDR1 MDHEN, CDR2 SYDVKM. Trimming left V 6 bases short and J 6 bases short, with 16 bases between. The length of the CDR3 is 14 residues. The CDR3 nucleotides are TGTGCCAGCAGACGCCGGGACCGGAGGGATACGCAGTATTTT. Translating gives CASRRRDRRDTQYF.